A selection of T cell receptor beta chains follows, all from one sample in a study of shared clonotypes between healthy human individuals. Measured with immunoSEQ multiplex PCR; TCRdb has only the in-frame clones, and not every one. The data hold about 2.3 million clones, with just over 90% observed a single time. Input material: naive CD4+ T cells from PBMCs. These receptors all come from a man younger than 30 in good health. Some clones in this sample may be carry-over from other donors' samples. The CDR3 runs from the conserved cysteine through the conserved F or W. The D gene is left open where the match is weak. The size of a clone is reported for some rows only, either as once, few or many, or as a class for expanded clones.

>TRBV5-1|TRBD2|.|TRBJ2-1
TGCGCCAGCAGCTTGGGGACTAGCGGGATTTCCCAGAATGAGCAGTTCTTC
CASSLGTSGISQNEQFF
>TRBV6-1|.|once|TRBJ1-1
TGTGCCAGCAGTCCCCAGGGGCTAAACACTGAAGCTTTCTTT
CASSPQGLNTEAFF
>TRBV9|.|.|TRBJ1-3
TGTGCCAGCAGCACCGGGACCTCGAGCTCTGGAAACACCATATATTTT
CASSTGTSSSGNTIYF
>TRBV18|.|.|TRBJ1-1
TGTGCCAGCTCACCACGGAATCAGGACACTGAAGCTTTCTTT
CASSPRNQDTEAFF
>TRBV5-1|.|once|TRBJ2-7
TGCGCCAGCAGCTTGGGGGGGACATTTTGGACCTACGAGCAGTACTTC
CASSLGGTFWTYEQYF
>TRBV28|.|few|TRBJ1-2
TGTGCCAGCAGTTTAGCCAGTAACTATGGCTACACCTTC
CASSLASNYGYTF
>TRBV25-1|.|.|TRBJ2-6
TGTGCCAGCAGTGGGTCTGGGGCCAACGTCCTGACTTTC
CASSGSGANVLTF
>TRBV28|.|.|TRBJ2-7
TGTGCCAGCAGCCCTCGGGGGCACGACGAGCAGTACTTC
CASSPRGHDEQYF
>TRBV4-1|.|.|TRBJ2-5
TGCGCCAGCAGCCCCACTAGGGGAGGAGAGACCCAGTACTTC
CASSPTRGGETQYF
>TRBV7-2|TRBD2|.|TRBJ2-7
TGTGCCAGCAGCTCGCGGCCGGCGGGTAGCGGGAGGGCCTACGAGCAGTACTTC
CASSSRPAGSGRAYEQYF
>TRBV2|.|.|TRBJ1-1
TGTGCCAGCACCACCCAGGGGAACACTGAAGCTTTCTTT
CASTTQGNTEAFF
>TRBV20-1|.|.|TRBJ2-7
TGCAGTGCTAACAGGGTTGGCGAGCAGTACTTC
CSANRVGEQYF
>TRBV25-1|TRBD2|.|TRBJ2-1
TGTGCCAGCAGTGACCCACAAGCGGGAGTTACAGGAGAGCAGTTCTTC
CASSDPQAGVTGEQFF
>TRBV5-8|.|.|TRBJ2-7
TGTGCCAGCAGCCTAGCGGGACAGGGTTTCTACGAGCAGTACTTC
CASSLAGQGFYEQYF
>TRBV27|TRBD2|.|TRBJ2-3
TGTGCCAGCAGTTTTATACCACCTAATGGACTAGCGGGAGGGCGCGATGCCACAGATACGCAGTATTTT
CASSFIPPNGLAGGRDATDTQYF
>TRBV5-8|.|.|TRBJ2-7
TGTGCCAGCAGCCCCCGGTACATGGGGGTTTCCTACGAGCAGTACTTC
CASSPRYMGVSYEQYF
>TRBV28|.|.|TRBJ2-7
TGTGCCAGCAGTCCTCTAGGGTACGAGCAGTACTTC
CASSPLGYEQYF
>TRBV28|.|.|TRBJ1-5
TGTGCCAGCAGCTCAGCGGGGGTAAGCAATCAGCCCCAGCATTTT
CASSSAGVSNQPQHF
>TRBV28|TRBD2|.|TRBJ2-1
TGTGCCAGCACCGCACTAGCGGGCCTCAATGAGCAGTTCTTC
CASTALAGLNEQFF
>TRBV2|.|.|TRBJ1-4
TGTGCCAGCCGGGACTCAACTAATGAAAAACTGTTTTTT
CASRDSTNEKLFF
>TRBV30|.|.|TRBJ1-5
TGTGCCTGGAGTGTACTCGACAGGAATCAGCCCCAGCATTTT
CAWSVLDRNQPQHF
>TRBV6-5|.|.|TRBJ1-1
TGTGCCAGCAGCACGTCCAGGCAAGCTTTCTTT
CASSTSRQAFF
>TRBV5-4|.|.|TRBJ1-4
TGTGCCAGCAGCGGGGGAGGGACCGAGAATGAAAAACTGTTTTTT
CASSGGGTENEKLFF
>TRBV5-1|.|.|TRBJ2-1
TGCGCCAGCAGCTTGGCAGGACAGACCTACTACGAGCAGTTCTTC
CASSLAGQTYYEQFF
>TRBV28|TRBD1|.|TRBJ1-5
TGTGCCAGCAGATATACTTACAGGGGTAGCAATCAGCCCCAGCATTTT
CASRYTYRGSNQPQHF
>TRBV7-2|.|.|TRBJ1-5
TGTGCCAGCAGCCCCAGTTGGCGGAACAATCAGCCCCAGCATTTT
CASSPSWRNNQPQHF
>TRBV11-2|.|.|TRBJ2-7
TGTGCCAGCAGCCGGGTCTCGAGGGAGCAGTACTTC
CASSRVSREQYF